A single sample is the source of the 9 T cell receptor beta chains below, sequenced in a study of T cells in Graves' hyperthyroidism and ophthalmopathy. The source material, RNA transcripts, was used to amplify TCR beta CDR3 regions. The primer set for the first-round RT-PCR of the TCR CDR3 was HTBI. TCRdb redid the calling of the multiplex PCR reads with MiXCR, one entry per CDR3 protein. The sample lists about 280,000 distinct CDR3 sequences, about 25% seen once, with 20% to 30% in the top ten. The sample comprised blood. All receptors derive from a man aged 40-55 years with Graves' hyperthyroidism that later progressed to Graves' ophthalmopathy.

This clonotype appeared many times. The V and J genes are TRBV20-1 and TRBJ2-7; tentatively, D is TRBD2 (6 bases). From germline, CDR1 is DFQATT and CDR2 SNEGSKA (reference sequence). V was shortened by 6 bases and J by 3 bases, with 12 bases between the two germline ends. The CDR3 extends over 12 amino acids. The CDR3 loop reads CSAAMGGYEQYF. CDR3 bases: TGCAGTGCGGCTATGGGGGGCTACGAGCAGTACTTC.

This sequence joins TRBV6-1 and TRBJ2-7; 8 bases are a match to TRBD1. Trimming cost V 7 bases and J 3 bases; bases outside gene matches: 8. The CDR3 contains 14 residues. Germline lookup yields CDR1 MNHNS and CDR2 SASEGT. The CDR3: CASKFPGGGYEQYF. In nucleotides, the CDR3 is TGTGCCAGCAAATTCCCAGGGGGCGGCTACGAGCAGTACTTC.

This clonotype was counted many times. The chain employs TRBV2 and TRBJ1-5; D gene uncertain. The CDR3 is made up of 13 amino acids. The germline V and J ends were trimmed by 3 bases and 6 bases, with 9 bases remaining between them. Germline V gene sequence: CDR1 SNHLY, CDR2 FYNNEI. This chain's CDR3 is CASSDVGPQPQHF. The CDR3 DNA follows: TGTGCCAGCAGTGATGTGGGTCCTCAGCCCCAGCATTTT.

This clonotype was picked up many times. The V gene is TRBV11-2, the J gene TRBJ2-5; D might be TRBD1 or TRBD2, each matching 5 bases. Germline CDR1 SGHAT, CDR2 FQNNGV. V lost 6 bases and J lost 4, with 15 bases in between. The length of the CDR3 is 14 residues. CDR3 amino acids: CASRLGGRPETQYF. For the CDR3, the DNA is TGTGCCAGCAGACTTGGGGGAAGGCCAGAGACCCAGTACTTC.

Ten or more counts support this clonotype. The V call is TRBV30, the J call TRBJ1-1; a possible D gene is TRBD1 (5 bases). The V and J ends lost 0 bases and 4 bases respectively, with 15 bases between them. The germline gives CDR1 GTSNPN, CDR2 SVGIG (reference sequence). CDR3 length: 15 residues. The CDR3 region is CAWSVRGREATEAFF. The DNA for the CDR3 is TGTGCCTGGAGTGTACGTGGCAGGGAGGCCACTGAAGCTTTCTTT.

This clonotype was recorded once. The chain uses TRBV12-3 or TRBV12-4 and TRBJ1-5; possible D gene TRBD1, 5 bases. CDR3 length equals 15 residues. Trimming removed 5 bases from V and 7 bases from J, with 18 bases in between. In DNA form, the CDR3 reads TGTGCCAGCAGTACGGCAGTGGGGCCAGGGCAGCCCCAGCATTTT. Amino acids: CASSTAVGPGQPQHF.

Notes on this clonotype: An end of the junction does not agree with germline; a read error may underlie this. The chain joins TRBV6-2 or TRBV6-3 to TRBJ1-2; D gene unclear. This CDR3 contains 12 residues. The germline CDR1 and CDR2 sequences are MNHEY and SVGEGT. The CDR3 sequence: CASSLDAYRYTF. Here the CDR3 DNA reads TGTGCCAGCAGCCTGGACGCCTATCGCTACACCTTC.

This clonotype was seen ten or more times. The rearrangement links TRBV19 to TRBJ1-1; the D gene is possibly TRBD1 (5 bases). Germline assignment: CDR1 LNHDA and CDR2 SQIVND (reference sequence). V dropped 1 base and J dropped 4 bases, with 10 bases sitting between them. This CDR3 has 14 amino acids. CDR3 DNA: TGTGCCAGTAGTATAGCCGACAGCGTCACTGAAGCTTTCTTT. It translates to CASSIADSVTEAFF. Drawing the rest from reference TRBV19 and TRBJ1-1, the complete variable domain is DGGITQSPKYLFRKEGQNVTLSCEQNLNHDAMYWYRQDPGQGLRLIYYSQIVNDFQKGDIAEGYSVSREKKESFPLTVTSAQKNPTAFYLCASSIADSVTEAFFGQGTRLTVV.

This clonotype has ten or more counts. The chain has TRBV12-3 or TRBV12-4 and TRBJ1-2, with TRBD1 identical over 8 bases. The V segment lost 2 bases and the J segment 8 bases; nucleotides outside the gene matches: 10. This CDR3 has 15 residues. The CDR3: CASSLSVGTGGGYTF. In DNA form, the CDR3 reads TGTGCCAGCAGTTTATCGGTCGGGACAGGAGGAGGCTACACCTTC.